This T cell receptor beta chain was captured in a study of blood T cell repertoires in COVID-19. As for the study in general: The origin of the acute and convalescent COVID-19 samples was the United States, Italy and Spain.

Profiled with immunoSEQ multiplex PCR; TCRdb holds only in-frame clones, not every one. This sample yields around 77,000 clones, of which more than 75% are seen a single time; roughly 11% belongs to the top ten. CDR1 SNHLY and CDR2 FYNNEI come from the germline V gene. V was pared by 2 bases and J by 2 bases, with 0 bases of the junction left unmatched. The CDR3 has 14 residues. This chain uses TRBV2 with TRBJ1-3; 7 positions agree with TRBD1. This sequence originates from a man in his sixties or seventies with active or convalescent COVID-19. Sequenced input: peripheral blood. This CDR3 is CASSEQGAGNTIYF. In nucleotides, the CDR3 is TGTGCCAGCAGTGAACAGGGGGCTGGAAACACCATATATTTT.